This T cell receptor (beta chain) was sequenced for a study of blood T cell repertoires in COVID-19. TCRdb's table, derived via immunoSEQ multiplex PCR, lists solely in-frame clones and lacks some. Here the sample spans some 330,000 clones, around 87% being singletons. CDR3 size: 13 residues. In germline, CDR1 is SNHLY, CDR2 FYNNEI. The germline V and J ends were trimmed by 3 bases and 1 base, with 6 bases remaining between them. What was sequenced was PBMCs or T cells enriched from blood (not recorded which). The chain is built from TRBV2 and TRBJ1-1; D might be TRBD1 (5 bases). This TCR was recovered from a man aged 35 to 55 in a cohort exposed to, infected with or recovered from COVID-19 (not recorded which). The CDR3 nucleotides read TGTGCCAGCAGTGATGACAGGAACACTGAAGCTTTCTTT. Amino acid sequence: CASSDDRNTEAFF.